This TCR beta chain was sequenced during a study of OX40 agonist ivuxolimab in advanced cancers. About the investigation overall: The costimulatory receptor OX40 (CD134) was targeted by ivuxolimab, a fully human IgG2 agonistic monoclonal antibody. Peripheral TCRbeta sequencing aimed to test whether ivuxolimab altered TCR sequence diversity and caused clonal T-cell expansion. Of the roughly 54 dose-escalation patients, hepatocellular carcinoma was present in 19, melanoma in roughly 15, renal cell carcinoma in 9 and head and neck cancer in 9. Intravenous ivuxolimab was administered to patients every 2 weeks at six dose levels: 0.01, 0.1, 0.3, 1.5, 3 and 10 mg/kg. Partial responses occurred in three dose-escalation patients, of whom one had hepatocellular carcinoma and two had cutaneous melanoma. Patients were allowed to have had prior anti-PD-1, anti-PD-L1 or anti-CTLA-4 therapy, and less than 45% of the dose-escalation patients had previously received checkpoint inhibitors. In the dose-escalation cohort, 65% to 90% of patients were male, and the mean age was approximately 60 years, with a range of roughly 20 to 85. The monotherapy dose-escalation portion (N ≈ 57 patients) of the phase I ivuxolimab trial is reported in the paper.

To sequence the TCRbeta CDR3 region, genomic DNA was isolated from the sorted cells. The immunoSEQ Assay was used to sequence the TCRbeta CDR3 regions. TCRdb took this table from immuneACCESS and kept in-frame rearrangements with V and J called. Such tables lack part of the clones; where checked against another copy, unresolved V genes explain under half of the gap, and the rest is unexplained. The sample data list some 8,900 clones, and just under 70% of these were observed just once. 25% to 30% of the sample goes to the ten largest clones. On this clone itself: No cognate antigen has been identified for it. No much larger clone is present one base from it, and per-base qualities are unavailable.

Patients with a history of autoimmune disease or receiving systemic immunosuppression were excluded from the trial. Peripheral blood for TCR sequencing was collected from all dose cohorts at baseline, on cycle 4 day 1, and on cycle 7 day 1. Samples came from an open-label, multicenter, first-in-human phase I dose-escalation trial of ivuxolimab. Adults with locally advanced or metastatic melanoma, renal cell carcinoma, hepatocellular carcinoma or head and neck squamous cell carcinoma were enrolled in the trial. Before TCR sequencing, CD4+ T cells and CD8+ T cells from peripheral blood were sorted into separate populations. Taken from the germline V gene, the CDR1 and CDR2 loops are LGHNA and YSLEER. The junction shows trimming of 0 bases on V and 2 bases on J, and the gene matches do not reach 12 bases of it. Measured from the cysteine to the phenylalanine, the CDR3 is 19 residues long. CDR3 DNA is the only sequence kept; it has 57 bases, read in frame from the first base.

The investigation overall reported the following: On average, CD8+ T cells showed more expanded clones than CD4+ T cells after ivuxolimab. Low levels of normalized T-cell clonal expansion were also seen in some nonresponding patients. In the 0.1-3.0 mg/kg groups, partial responders were among the patients with the lowest normalized peripheral clonal expansion, particularly in CD8+ T cells. The antigen specificity of the peripheral T cells that underwent clonal expansion was not determined. At doses from 0.1 to 3.0 mg/kg, clonal expansion was seen in both CD4+ and CD8+ blood T cells between baseline and week 6.

This clonotype was sampled from an adult with an advanced solid tumor such as melanoma, head and neck, liver or kidney cancer. The V gene is TRBV4-3 and the J gene is TRBJ2-7; 11 central nucleotides agree with TRBD1. The sample in question was CD4+ or CD8+ T cells sorted from blood, obtained in a trial of the OX40 agonist ivuxolimab. The nucleotide sequence is TGCGCCAGCAGCCAAGAGGCCACTATCGGGACAGGGGGAACCTACGAGCAGTACTTC. Its translation is CASSQEATIGTGGTYEQYF.